This T cell receptor beta chain was recorded in a study of blood T cell repertoires in COVID-19. For the study at large: Sites in the United States, Italy and Spain provided acute and convalescent COVID-19 samples. Sample material is recorded as cDNA or gDNA derived from T cells, B-cell-depleted T cells, or PBMCs.

Authors' data handling: Nucleated cell counts were estimated from reference gene primer amplification. Repertoires were generated with immunoSEQ multiplex PCR, while TCRdb's copy carries only in-frame clones and drops some. V and J calls and clone size are given by that table; D and trimming were obtained from the DNA. The table includes about 74,000 clones, 88% detected once. This CDR3 has 13 amino acids. Germline V gene data show CDR1 as GTSNPN and CDR2 as SVGIG (reference sequence). The ends lost 3 bases at V and 4 bases at J; junction bases unmatched: 3. The chain combines TRBV30 with TRBJ1-2; 9 nucleotides agree with TRBD1. The clonotype was recovered from a man between 65 and 85 years old with active or convalescent COVID-19. The sequencing sample was made of peripheral blood. DNA of the CDR3: TGTGCCTGGAGAACAGGGGGCGTCTATGGCTACACCTTC. Protein product: CAWRTGGVYGYTF.